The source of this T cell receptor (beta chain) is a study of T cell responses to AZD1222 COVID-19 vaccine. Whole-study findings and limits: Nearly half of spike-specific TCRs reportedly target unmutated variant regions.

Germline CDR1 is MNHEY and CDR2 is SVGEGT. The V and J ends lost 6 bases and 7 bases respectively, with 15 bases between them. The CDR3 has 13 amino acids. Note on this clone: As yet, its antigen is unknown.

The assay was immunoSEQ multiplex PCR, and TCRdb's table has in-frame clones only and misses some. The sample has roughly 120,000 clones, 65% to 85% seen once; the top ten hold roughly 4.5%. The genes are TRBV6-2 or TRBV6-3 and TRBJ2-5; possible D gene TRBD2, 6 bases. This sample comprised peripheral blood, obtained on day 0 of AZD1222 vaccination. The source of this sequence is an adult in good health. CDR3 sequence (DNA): TGTGCCAGCAGCCCCGGGACCGGGAGGACCCAGTACTTC. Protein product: CASSPGTGRTQYF.